The sequence of this TCR beta chain was determined in a study of beta chain features in type 1 diabetes. This clone was detected many times. Antigen: not known. Points from the study as a whole: Compared with healthy donors, patients appeared to share more similar naive, central memory and regulatory TCRB repertoires. Whether TCRB rearrangement is influenced by HLA type was left unresolved in this analysis.

Isolated RNA was reverse transcribed in full, so expressed TCRB transcripts were sequenced. Libraries were prepared by immunoSEQ multiplex PCR; TCRdb keeps only in-frame clonotypes and omits some of them. The sample contains about 150,000 clones, 7.5% to 10% of which appear only once. Each sorted population was over 98% pure. CDR3 size: 13 residues. The germline CDR1 and CDR2 sequences are LGHNT and FRNRAP. Trimming removed 5 bases from V and 10 bases from J, with 16 bases in between. The J gene is TRBJ2-3, the V gene TRBV12-5, with a possible D match to TRBD2 (5 bases). This receptor was identified in a man between 18 and 35 years old in good health. The sequencing input was central memory CD4+ T cells from blood. As DNA, the CDR3 is TGTGCTAGTGGTCTCGGGATGAGGGAACCGCAGTATTTT. Encoded protein: CASGLGMREPQYF. The whole variable domain, remainder taken from reference TRBV12-5 and TRBJ2-3, is DARVTQTPRHKVTEMGQEVTMRCQPILGHNTVFWYRQTMMQGLELLAYFRNRAPLDDSGMPKDRFSAEMPDATLATLKIQPSEPRDSAVYFCASGLGMREPQYFGPGTRLTVL.